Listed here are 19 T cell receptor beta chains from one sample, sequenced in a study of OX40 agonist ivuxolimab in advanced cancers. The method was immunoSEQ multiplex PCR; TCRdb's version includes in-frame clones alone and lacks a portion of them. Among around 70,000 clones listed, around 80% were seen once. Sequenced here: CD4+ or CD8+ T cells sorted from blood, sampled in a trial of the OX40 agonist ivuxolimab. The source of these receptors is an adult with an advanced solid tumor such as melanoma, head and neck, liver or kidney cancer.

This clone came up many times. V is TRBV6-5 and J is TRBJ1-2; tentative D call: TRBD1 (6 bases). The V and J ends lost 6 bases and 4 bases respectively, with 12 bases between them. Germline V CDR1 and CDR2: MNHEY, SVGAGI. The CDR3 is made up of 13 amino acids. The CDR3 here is CASSDGQSYGYTF. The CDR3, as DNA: TGTGCCAGCAGCGACGGACAGTCCTATGGCTACACCTTC.

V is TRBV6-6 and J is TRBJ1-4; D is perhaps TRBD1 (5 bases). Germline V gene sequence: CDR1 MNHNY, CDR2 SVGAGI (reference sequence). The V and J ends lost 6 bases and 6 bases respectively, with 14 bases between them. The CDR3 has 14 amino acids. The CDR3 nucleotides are TGTGCCAGCAGCATCGGGGGATACGATGAAAAACTGTTTTTT. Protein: CASSIGGYDEKLFF.

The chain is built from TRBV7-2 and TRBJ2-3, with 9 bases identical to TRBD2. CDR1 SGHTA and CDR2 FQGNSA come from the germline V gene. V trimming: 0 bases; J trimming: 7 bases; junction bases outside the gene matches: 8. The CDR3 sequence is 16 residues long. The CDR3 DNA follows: TGTGCCAGCAGCTTAGCAGCGGCTAGCGGGGAGAATACGCAGTATTTT. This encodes CASSLAAASGENTQYF.

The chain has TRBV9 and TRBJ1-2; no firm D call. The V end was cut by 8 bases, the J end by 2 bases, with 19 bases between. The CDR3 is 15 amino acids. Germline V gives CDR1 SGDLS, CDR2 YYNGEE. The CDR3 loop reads CASGKTNAENYGYTF. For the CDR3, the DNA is TGTGCCAGTGGGAAAACCAACGCAGAGAACTATGGCTACACCTTC.

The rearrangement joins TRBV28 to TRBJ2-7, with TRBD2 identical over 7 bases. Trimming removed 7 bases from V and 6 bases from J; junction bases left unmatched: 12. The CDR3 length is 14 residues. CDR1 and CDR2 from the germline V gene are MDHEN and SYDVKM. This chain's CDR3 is CASTTTGREGEQYF. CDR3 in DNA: TGTGCCAGCACCACAACCGGTAGGGAGGGCGAGCAGTACTTC.

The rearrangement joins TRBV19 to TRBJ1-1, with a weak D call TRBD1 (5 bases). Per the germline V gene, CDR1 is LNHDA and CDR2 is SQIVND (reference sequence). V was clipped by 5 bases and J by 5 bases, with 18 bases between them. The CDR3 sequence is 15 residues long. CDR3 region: CASSPGLGVRTEAFF. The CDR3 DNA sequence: TGTGCCAGTAGTCCAGGTCTAGGGGTGAGGACTGAAGCTTTCTTT.

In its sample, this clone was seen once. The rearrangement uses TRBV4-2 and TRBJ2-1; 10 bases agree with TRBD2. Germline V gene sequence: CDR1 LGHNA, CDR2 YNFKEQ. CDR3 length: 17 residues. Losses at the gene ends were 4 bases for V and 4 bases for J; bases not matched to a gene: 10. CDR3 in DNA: TGTGCCAGCAGCCCAAGTAGCGGGGGGCTGATGTACAATGAGCAGTTCTTC. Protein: CASSPSSGGLMYNEQFF.

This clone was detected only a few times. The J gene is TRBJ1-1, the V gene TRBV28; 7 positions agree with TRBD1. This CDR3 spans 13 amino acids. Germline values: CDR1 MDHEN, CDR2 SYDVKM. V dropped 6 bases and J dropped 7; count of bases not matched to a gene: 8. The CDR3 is CASSRQGLIEAFF. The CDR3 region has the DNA TGTGCCAGCAGCCGACAGGGACTTATTGAAGCTTTCTTT.

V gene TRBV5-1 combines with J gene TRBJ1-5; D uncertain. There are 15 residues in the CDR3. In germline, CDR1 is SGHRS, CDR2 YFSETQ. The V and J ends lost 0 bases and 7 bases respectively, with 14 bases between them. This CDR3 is CASSLGGILGQPQHF. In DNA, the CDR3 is TGCGCCAGCAGCTTGGGAGGGATCCTTGGACAGCCCCAGCATTTT. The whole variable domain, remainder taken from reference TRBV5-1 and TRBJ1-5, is KAGVTQTPRYLIKTRGQQVTLSCSPISGHRSVSWYQQTPGQGLQFLFEYFSETQRNKGNFPGRFSGRQFSNSRSEMNVSTLELGDSALYLCASSLGGILGQPQHFGDGTRLSIL.

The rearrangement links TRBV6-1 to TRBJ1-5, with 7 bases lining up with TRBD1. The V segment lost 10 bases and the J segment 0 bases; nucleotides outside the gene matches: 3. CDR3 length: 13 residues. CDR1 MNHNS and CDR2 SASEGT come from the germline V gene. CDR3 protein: CAIGQVSNQPQHF. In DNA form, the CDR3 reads TGTGCCATAGGACAGGTTAGCAATCAGCCCCAGCATTTT.

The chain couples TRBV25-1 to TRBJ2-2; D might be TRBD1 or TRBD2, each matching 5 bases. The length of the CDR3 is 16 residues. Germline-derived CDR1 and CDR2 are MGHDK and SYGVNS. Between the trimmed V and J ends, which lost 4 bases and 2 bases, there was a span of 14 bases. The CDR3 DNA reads TGTGCCAGCAGTGGAACCGGGACCGCAAACACCGGGGAGCTGTTTTTT. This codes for CASSGTGTANTGELFF.

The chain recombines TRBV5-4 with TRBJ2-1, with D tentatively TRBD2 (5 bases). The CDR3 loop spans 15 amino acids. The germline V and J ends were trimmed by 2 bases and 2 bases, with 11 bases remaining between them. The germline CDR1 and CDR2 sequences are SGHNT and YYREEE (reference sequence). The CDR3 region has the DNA TGTGCCAGCAGCTTACGACTACCGGCCTACAATGAGCAGTTCTTC. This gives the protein CASSLRLPAYNEQFF.

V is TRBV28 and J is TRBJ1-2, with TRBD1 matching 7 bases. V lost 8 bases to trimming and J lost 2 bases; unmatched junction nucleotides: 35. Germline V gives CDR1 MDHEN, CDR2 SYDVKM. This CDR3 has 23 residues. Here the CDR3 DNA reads TGTGCCAGCCAAGGCCAGTTTAATTGGTATGGAGCCCCTCAGGGGGAGAGGAACTATGGCTACACCTTC. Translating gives CASQGQFNWYGAPQGERNYGYTF.

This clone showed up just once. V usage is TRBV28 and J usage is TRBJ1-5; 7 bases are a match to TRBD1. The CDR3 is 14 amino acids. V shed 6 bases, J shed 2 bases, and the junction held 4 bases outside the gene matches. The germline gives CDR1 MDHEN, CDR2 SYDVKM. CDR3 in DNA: TGTGCCAGCAGCCAGGGGGGGCGCAATCAGCCCCAGCATTTT. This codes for CASSQGGRNQPQHF.

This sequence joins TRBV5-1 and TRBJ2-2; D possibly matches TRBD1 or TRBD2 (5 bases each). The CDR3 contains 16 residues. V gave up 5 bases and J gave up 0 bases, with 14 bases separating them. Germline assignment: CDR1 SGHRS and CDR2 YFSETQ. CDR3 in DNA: TGCGCCAGCAGTCCCCTGGGGGTTTCGAACACCGGGGAGCTGTTTTTT. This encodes CASSPLGVSNTGELFF.

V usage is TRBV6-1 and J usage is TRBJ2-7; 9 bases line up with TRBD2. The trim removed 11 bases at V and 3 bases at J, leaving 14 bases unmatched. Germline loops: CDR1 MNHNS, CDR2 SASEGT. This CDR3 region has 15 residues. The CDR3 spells CAGRREAGGFYEQYF. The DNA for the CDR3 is TGTGCCGGGCGTAGGGAGGCGGGAGGGTTCTACGAGCAGTACTTC.

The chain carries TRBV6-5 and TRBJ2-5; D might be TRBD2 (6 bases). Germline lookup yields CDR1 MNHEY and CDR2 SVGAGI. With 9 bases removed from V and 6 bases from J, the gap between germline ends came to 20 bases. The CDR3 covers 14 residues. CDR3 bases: TGTGCCAGTGGTAAAGCGGGTGACGGGAAGACCCAGTACTTC. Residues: CASGKAGDGKTQYF.

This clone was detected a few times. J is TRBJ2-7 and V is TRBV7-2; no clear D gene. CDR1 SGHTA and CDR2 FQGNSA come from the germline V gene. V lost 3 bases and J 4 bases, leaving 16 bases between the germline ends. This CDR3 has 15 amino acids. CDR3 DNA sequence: TGTGCCAGCAGCTTGGACCCGGAACCATCGTACGAGCAGTACTTC. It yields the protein CASSLDPEPSYEQYF.

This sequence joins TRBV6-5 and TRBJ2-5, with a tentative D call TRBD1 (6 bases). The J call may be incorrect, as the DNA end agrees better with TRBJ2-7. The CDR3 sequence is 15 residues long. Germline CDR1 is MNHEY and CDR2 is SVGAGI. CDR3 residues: CASSRSRGVPYEQYF. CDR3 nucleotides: TGTGCCAGCAGCCGTTCCAGGGGAGTTCCCTACGAGCAGTACTTC.